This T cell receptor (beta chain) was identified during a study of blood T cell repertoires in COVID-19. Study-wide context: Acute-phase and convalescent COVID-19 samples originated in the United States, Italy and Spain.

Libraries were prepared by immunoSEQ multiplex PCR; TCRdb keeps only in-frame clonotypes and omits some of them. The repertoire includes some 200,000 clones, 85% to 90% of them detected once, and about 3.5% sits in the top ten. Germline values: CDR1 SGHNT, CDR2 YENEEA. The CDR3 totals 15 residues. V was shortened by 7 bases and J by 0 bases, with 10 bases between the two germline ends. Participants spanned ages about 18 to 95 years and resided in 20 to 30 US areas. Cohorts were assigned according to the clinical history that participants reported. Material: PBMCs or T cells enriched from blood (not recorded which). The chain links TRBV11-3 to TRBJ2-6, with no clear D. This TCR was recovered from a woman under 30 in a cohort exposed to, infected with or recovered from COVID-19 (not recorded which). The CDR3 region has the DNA TGTGCCAGCACCGGAGCGAGCTCTGGGGCCAACGTCCTGACTTTC. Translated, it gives CASTGASSGANVLTF.